This T cell receptor beta chain was sequenced for a study of human T cells and chemical hapten exposure. The time point: patch test 2, 6 weeks after DPC sensitization. Sample treatment: therapeutic diphenylcyclopropenone sensitization with weekly scalp DPC. Donors were 18 to 70-year-old alopecia patients suitable for DPC. V was clipped by 3 bases and J by 5 bases; unmatched bases: 13. CDR1 and CDR2 (germline): SQVTM, ANQGSEA. This CDR3 comprises 16 residues. Each CDR3 protein is one row after TCRdb ran MiXCR on the RACE reads. The table lists about 40,000 distinct CDR3 sequences, around 3% of them singletons.

V usage is TRBV29-1 and J usage is TRBJ2-5; 9 bases line up with TRBD1. The sequences come from whole blood, collected in connection with sensitization to the hapten diphenylcyclopropenone (DPC). The clonotype originates from a middle-aged man with alopecia areata. Some clones in this sample may be carry-over from other donors' samples. The CDR3 DNA sequence: TGCAGCGTTGACGGGGTTTCGGGACAGGGCGGCGAGACCCAGTACTTC. It specifies CSVDGVSGQGGETQYF.